This TCR beta chain was observed in a study of blood T cell repertoires in COVID-19. The table came from immunoSEQ multiplex PCR; TCRdb's copy has only in-frame clones and leaves some out. The table has about 380,000 clones, roughly 90% seen once; the top ten hold around 1.3%. This clone was seen once. The receptor comes from a man between 40 and 49 years old with acute or convalescent COVID-19. The sequenced sample was peripheral blood.

CDR3 protein: CASSSSGLQYF. In DNA form, the CDR3 reads TGTGCCAGCAGCTCTTCGGGACTTCAGTATTTT. The genes are TRBV7-9 and TRBJ2-3; possibly TRBD2 for D (6 bases). Trimming removed 4 bases from V and 12 bases from J, with 11 bases in between. Germline-derived CDR1 and CDR2 are SEHNR and FQNEAQ (reference sequence). The CDR3 covers 11 residues.